This T cell receptor beta chain originates from a study of cytomegalovirus exposure and HLA in healthy donors. Regarding the study as a whole: The majority of CMV-associated TCR beta chains were reported as apparently HLA-restricted in a later analysis.

Germline V CDR1 and CDR2: MNHEY, SMNVEV (reference sequence). CDR3 size: 13 residues. The V end was cut by 0 bases, the J end by 0 bases, with 3 bases between. Nominal health characterized the donors when sampled, though unrecorded immune exposures were likely. PCR employed 60 Vbeta and 13 Jbeta primers. Here immunoSEQ multiplex PCR was the method, and the copy in TCRdb shows in-frame clones only, minus some. The sample lists 100,000 to 150,000 clones, roughly three quarters occurring once. A note on this clone: Its target is not known. The identical CDR3 is also encoded by other nucleotide sequences in the sample.

This TCR derives from a woman aged 18-29 years in good health and CMV-seronegative. Specimen: PBMCs. The V call is TRBV27, the J call TRBJ2-7; D not resolved. This chain's CDR3 is CASSLSGSYEQYF. The CDR3 DNA is TGTGCCAGCAGTTTATCCGGCTCCTACGAGCAGTACTTC.